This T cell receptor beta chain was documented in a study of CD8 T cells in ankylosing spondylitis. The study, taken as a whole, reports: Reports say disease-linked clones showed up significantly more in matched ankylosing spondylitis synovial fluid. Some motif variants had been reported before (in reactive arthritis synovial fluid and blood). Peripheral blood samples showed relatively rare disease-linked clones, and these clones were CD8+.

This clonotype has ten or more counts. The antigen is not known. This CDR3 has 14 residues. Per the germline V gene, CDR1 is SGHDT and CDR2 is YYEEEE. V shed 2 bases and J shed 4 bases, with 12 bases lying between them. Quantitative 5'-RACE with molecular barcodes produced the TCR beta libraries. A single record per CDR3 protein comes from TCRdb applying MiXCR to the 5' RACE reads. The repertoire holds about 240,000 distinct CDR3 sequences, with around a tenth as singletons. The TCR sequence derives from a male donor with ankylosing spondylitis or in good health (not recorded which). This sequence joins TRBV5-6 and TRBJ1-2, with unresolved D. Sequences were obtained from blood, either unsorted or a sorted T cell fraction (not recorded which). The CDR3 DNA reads TGTGCCAGCAGCTTCCCTTGGACGGGCTATGGCTACACCTTC. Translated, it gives CASSFPWTGYGYTF.